This TCR beta chain was sequenced in a study of T cells expressing NK-cell markers. Study-level results: In roughly 6 donors, dominant CD3+CD56+NKG2C+ clones formed roughly 1.0-7.5% of CD8+ cells. In several donors, dominant clonotypes made up about 25-65% of CD3+CD56-NKG2C+ cells.

TCRdb reprocessed the 5' RACE reads and keeps a single row for each CDR3 protein, giving no DNA. This sample's table reports fewer than 400,000 distinct CDR3 sequences. The CDR3 spans 16 residues. Looked up from germline, CDR1 is SQVTM and CDR2 is ANQGSEA. Notes on this clonotype: The antigen remains undetermined.

This TCR derives from a woman between 45 and 60 years old in good health. J is TRBJ2-1 and V is TRBV29-1; TCRdb's D gene call, TRBD1, goes unchecked for lack of DNA. Sequences were obtained from blood T cells: a sorted CD56 or NKG2C T cell subset, CD4+ or CD8+ T cells, or bulk PBMC T cells (not recorded which). The CDR3 region is CSVEGGTRGSSNEQFF.